This TCR beta chain is from a study of monozygotic twins with inflammatory bowel disease. Germline CDR1 is MDHEN and CDR2 is SYDVKM. This CDR3 has 17 amino acids. TCRdb reworked the 5' RACE reads into one entry per CDR3 protein, no DNA. The clone table shows fewer than 550,000 distinct CDR3 sequences, with the ten largest holding 2% to 3%. The sample comprised blood. The sequence was obtained from a human donor with ulcerative colitis or Crohn's disease, or a healthy co-twin of an affected twin (not recorded which). The chain uses TRBV28 and TRBJ1-5. The CDR3: CASSLYSSGRANQPQHF.